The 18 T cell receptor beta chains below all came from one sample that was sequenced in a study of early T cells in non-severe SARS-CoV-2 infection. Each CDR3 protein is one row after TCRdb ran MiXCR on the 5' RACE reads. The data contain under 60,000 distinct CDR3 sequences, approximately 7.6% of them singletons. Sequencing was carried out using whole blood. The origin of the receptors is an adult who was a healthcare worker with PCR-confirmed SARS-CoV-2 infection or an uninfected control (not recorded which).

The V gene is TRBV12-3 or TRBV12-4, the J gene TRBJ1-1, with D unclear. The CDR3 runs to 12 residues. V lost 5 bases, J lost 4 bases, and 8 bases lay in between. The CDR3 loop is CASSTPGTEAFF. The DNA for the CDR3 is TGTGCCAGCAGTACCCCGGGCACTGAAGCTTTCTTT.

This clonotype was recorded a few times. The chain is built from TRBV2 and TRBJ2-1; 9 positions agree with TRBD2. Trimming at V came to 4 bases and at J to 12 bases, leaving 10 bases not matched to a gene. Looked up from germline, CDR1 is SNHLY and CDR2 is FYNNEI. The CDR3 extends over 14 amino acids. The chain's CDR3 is CASSGPLAGRGQFF. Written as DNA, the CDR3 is TGTGCCAGCAGTGGCCCTCTAGCGGGGAGGGGGCAGTTCTTC.

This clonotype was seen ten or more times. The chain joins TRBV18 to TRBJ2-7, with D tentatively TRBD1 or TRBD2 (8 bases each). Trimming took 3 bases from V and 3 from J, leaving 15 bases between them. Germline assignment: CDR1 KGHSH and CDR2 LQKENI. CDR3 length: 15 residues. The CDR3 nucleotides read TGTGCCAGCTCACCGGACAGGGCGGGAGGCTACGAGCAGTACTTC. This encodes CASSPDRAGGYEQYF.

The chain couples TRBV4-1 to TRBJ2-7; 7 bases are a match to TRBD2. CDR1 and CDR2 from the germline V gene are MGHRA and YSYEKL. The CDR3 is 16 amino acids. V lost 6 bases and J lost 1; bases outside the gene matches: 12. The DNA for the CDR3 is TGCGCCAGCAGTCGTCTTGCCGTTAGCGGGTCCTACGAGCAGTACTTC. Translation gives CASSRLAVSGSYEQYF.

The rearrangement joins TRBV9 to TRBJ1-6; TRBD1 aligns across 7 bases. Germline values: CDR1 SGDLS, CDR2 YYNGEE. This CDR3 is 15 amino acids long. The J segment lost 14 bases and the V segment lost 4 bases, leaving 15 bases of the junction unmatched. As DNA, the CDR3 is TGTGCCAGCAGCCCACACGAAACAGGGGTTATGTCCCTCCACTTT. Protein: CASSPHETGVMSLHF.

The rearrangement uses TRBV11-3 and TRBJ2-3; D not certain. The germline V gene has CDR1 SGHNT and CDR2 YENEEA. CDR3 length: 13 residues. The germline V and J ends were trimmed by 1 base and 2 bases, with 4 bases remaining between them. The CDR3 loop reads CASSLVSTDTQYF. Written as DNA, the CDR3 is TGTGCCAGCAGCTTAGTGTCCACAGATACGCAGTATTTT.

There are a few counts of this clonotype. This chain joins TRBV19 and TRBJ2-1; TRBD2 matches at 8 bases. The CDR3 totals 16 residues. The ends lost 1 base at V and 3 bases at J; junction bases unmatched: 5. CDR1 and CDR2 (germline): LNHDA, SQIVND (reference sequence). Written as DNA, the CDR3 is TGTGCCAGTAGTATAGGCGGGACTAGGGACTACAATGAGCAGTTCTTC. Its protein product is CASSIGGTRDYNEQFF.

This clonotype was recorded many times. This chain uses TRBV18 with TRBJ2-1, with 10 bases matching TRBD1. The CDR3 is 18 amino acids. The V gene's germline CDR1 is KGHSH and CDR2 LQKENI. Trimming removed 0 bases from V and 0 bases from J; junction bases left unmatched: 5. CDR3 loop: CASSPPGQGPSSYNEQFF. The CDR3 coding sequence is TGTGCCAGCTCACCACCGGGACAGGGGCCAAGCTCCTACAATGAGCAGTTCTTC.

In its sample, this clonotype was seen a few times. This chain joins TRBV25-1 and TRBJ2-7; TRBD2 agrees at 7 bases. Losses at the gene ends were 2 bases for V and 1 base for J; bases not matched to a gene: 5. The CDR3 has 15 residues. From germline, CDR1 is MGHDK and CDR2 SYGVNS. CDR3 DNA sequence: TGTGCCAGCAGTGAACATGCGGGAGCGTCCTACGAGCAGTACTTC. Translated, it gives CASSEHAGASYEQYF.

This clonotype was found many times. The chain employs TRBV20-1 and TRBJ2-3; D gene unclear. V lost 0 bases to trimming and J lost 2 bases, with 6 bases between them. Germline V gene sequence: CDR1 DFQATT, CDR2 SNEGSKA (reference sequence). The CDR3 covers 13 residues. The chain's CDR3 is CSARDSNTDTQYF. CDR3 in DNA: TGCAGTGCTAGAGACAGTAACACAGATACGCAGTATTTT.

CDR3 in amino acids: CSADEGYAYEQYF. In DNA form, the CDR3 reads TGCAGTGCTGATGAAGGGTACGCCTACGAGCAGTACTTC. V gene TRBV20-1 combines with J gene TRBJ2-7, with D unclear. This CDR3 comprises 13 residues. Looked up from germline, CDR1 is DFQATT and CDR2 is SNEGSKA (reference sequence). Trimming shortened V by 5 bases and J by 2 bases, and 13 bases separated the two germline ends.

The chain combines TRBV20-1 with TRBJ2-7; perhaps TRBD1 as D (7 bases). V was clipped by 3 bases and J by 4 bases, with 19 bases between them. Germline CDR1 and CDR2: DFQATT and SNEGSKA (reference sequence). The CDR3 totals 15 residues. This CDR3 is CSASPPLQGGYEQYF. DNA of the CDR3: TGCAGTGCTAGCCCACCTCTCCAGGGGGGTTACGAGCAGTACTTC.

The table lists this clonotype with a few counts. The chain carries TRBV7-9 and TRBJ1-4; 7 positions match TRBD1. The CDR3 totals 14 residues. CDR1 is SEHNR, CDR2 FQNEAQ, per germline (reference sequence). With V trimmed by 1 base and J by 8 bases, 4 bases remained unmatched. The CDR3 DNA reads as TGTGCCAGCAGCTTAGGACAGGGCGGAGAAAAACTGTTTTTT. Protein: CASSLGQGGEKLFF.

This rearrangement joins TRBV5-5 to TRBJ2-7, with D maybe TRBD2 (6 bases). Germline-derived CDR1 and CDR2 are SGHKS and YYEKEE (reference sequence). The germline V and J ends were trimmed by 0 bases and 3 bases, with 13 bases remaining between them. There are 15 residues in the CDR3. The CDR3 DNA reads TGTGCCAGCAGCTTGGCCCCGTCTAGCGACTACGAGCAGTACTTC. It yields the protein CASSLAPSSDYEQYF. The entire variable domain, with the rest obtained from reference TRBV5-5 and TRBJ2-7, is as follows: DAGVTQSPTHLIKTRGQQVTLRCSPISGHKSVSWYQQVLGQGPQFIFQYYEKEERGRGNFPDRFSARQFPNYSSELNVNALLLGDSALYLCASSLAPSSDYEQYFGPGTRLTVT.

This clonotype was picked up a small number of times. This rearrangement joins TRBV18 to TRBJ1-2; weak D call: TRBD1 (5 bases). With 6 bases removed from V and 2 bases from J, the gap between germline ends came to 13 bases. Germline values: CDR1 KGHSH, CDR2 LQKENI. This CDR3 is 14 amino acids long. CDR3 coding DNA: TGTGCCAGCTCCCCGGGACCGTTAAACTATGGCTACACCTTC. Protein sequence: CASSPGPLNYGYTF.

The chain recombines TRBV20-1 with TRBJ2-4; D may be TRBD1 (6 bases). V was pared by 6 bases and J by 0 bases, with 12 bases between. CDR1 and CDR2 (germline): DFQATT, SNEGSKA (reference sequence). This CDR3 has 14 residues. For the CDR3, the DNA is TGCAGTGCAAGGGACACTCAAGCCAAAAACATTCAGTACTTC. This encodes CSARDTQAKNIQYF.

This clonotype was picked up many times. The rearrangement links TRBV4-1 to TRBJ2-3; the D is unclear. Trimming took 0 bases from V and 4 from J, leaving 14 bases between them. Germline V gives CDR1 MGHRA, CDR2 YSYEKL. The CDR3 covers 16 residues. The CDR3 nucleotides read TGCGCCAGCAGCCAAGATCAAGAGGCTGGCGCAGATACGCAGTATTTT. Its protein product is CASSQDQEAGADTQYF.

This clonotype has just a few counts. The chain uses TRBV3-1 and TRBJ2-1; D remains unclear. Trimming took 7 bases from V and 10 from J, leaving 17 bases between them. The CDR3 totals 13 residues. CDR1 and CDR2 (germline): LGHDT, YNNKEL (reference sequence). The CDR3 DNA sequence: TGTGCCAGCACCCCCCGTGATTCTAGGGAGCAGTTCTTC. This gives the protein CASTPRDSREQFF.